This T cell receptor (beta chain) was recorded in a study of CD4 T cells in relation to SARS-CoV-2 and coronaviruses. On the study more broadly: Of the patients, about 8 were male, a few female, two Hispanic. Findings of the study overall: About 65% of donors had memory CD4+ clonotypes crossrecognizing SARS-CoV-2 and common cold coronavirus spike. Compared with monoreactive clones, crossreactive clones showed significantly weaker SARS-CoV-2 expansion.

Cryopreserved PBMCs were CD4-enriched, then split into naive and memory cells. Some clones are missing from TCRdb's copy, which holds only in-frame ones; the method was immunoSEQ multiplex PCR. The sample has about 56,000 clones, about 91% seen once; the top ten hold around 0.41%. As for this clone: Its antigen is undetermined.

CDR1 and CDR2 (germline): MNHEY, SVGEGT. CDR3 length: 14 residues. Trimming left V 4 bases short and J 3 bases short, with 12 bases between. Sequencing was performed on naive CD4+ T cells from PBMCs. This sample's subset: naive CD4+ T cells isolated by negative enrichment. This clonotype was sampled from an adult with COVID-19. This chain links TRBV6-2 or TRBV6-3 with TRBJ1-2; no clear D. The CDR3 loop is CASSLDESYYGYTF. CDR3 coding DNA: TGTGCCAGCAGTTTAGACGAGTCCTACTATGGCTACACCTTC.